One and the same sample provided the 21 T cell receptor beta chains below, sequenced in a study of blood T cell repertoires in COVID-19. Some clones are missing from TCRdb's copy, which holds only in-frame ones; the method was immunoSEQ multiplex PCR. The sample holds 65,000 or so clones; roughly 83% are singletons and the top ten take more than 8.5%. Sequenced material: peripheral blood. The receptor set was obtained from a man aged 30-40 years with COVID-19, enrolled during active disease.

The V and J genes are TRBV7-9 and TRBJ2-7, with 9 bases identical to TRBD1. The ends lost 4 bases at V and 2 bases at J; junction bases unmatched: 9. This CDR3 has 16 residues. Germline loops: CDR1 SEHNR, CDR2 FQNEAQ (reference sequence). The CDR3 sequence: CASSSIRDRDAYEQYF. DNA for the CDR3: TGTGCCAGCAGCTCCATTCGGGACAGGGACGCCTACGAGCAGTACTTC. Filled out from reference TRBV7-9 and TRBJ2-7, the complete variable domain reads DTGVSQNPRHKITKRGQNVTFRCDPISEHNRLYWYRQTLGQGPEFLTYFQNEAQLEKSRLLSDRFSAERPKGSFSTLEIQRTEQGDSAMYLCASSSIRDRDAYEQYFGPGTRLTVT.

The V call is TRBV5-4, the J call TRBJ1-1; a weak D match, TRBD1 (6 bases). Germline lookup yields CDR1 SGHNT and CDR2 YYREEE (reference sequence). CDR3 size: 15 residues. V gave up 4 bases and J gave up 1 base, with 14 bases separating them. CDR3 nucleotide sequence: TGTGCCAGCAGCACCTGGACAGAGAAGAACACTGAAGCTTTCTTT. Protein product: CASSTWTEKNTEAFF.

This chain joins TRBV6-5 and TRBJ1-5; D is ambiguous. V lost 0 bases and J 0 bases, leaving 6 bases between the germline ends. CDR1 MNHEY and CDR2 SVGAGI come from the germline V gene. The CDR3 covers 15 residues. The CDR3 DNA follows: TGTGCCAGCAGTTACTCTCAGTCTAGCAATCAGCCCCAGCATTTT. Protein sequence: CASSYSQSSNQPQHF.

This clone was detected only a few times. V and J are TRBV6-4 and TRBJ2-3; 10 nucleotides align to TRBD1. The V gene end was trimmed by 2 bases and the J gene end by 4 bases; junction bases not matched to a gene: 0. From germline, CDR1 is MRHNA and CDR2 SNTAGT. The CDR3 totals 14 residues. CDR3 DNA: TGTGCCAGCAGTGACGGACAGGGGGCAGATACGCAGTATTTT. This encodes CASSDGQGADTQYF.

V is TRBV25-1 and J is TRBJ2-6; D is uncertain. The length of the CDR3 is 17 residues. CDR1 is MGHDK and CDR2 is SYGVNS in the germline V gene. V was pared by 2 bases and J by 0 bases, with 11 bases between. The chain's CDR3 is CASSEAVLPSGANVLTF. In DNA form, the CDR3 reads TGTGCCAGCAGTGAAGCCGTCCTACCCTCTGGGGCCAACGTCCTGACTTTC. Full variable domain (missing parts from reference TRBV25-1 and TRBJ2-6): EADIYQTPRYLVIGTGKKITLECSQTMGHDKMYWYQQDPGMELHLIHYSYGVNSTEKGDLSSESTVSRIRTEHFPLTLESARPSHTSQYLCASSEAVLPSGANVLTFGAGSRLTVL.

V gene TRBV30 combines with J gene TRBJ1-6; no reliable D call. V was shortened by 2 bases and J by 8 bases, with 10 bases between the two germline ends. The length of the CDR3 is 13 residues. CDR1 is GTSNPN and CDR2 is SVGIG in the germline V gene (reference sequence). The CDR3 region is CAWSLAEDSPLHF. CDR3 DNA: TGTGCCTGGAGTTTGGCAGAGGATTCACCCCTCCACTTT.

V gene TRBV2 combines with J gene TRBJ1-2, with D perhaps TRBD1 (5 bases). The CDR3 has 15 residues. Germline loops: CDR1 SNHLY, CDR2 FYNNEI. Trimming shortened V by 6 bases and J by 1 base, and 15 bases separated the two germline ends. CDR3 in amino acids: CASRQQARINYGYTF. CDR3 bases: TGTGCCAGCAGACAACAGGCTCGGATTAACTATGGCTACACCTTC.

This CDR3 is CAWSLGRNEQFF. CDR3 bases: TGTGCCTGGAGTCTCGGGAGGAATGAGCAGTTCTTC. V is TRBV30 and J is TRBJ2-1; TRBD2 agrees at 7 bases. CDR3 length equals 12 residues. Trimming at V came to 2 bases and at J to 7 bases, leaving 2 bases not matched to a gene. The germline CDR1 and CDR2 sequences are GTSNPN and SVGIG (reference sequence). Using reference TRBV30 and TRBJ2-1 for the parts outside the CDR3, the full variable domain is SQTIHQWPATLVQPVGSPLSLECTVEGTSNPNLYWYRQAAGRGLQLLFYSVGIGQISSEVPQNLSASRPQDRQFILSSKKLLLSDSGFYLCAWSLGRNEQFFGPGTRLTVL.

Turning to this clone: Other DNA sequences in the same sample also yield this CDR3. The chain has TRBV29-1 and TRBJ1-4; the match to TRBD1 covers 7 bases. This CDR3 contains 13 residues. V gave up 3 bases and J gave up 7 bases; unmatched junction bases: 5. Germline CDR1 is SQVTM and CDR2 is ANQGSEA. In DNA, the CDR3 is TGCAGCGTTGAGACAGGGAGAGGTGAAAAACTGTTTTTT. Its protein product is CSVETGRGEKLFF. Drawing the rest from reference TRBV29-1 and TRBJ1-4, the complete variable domain is SAVISQKPSRDICQRGTSLTIQCQVDSQVTMMFWYRQQPGQSLTLIATANQGSEATYESGFVIDKFPISRPNLTFSTLTVSNMSPEDSSIYLCSVETGRGEKLFFGSGTQLSVL.

This chain joins TRBV11-3 and TRBJ2-2, with unresolved D. Trimming removed 1 base at V and 0 bases at J, with 9 bases between. Germline CDR1 is SGHNT and CDR2 is YENEEA. This CDR3 has 16 residues. The CDR3, as DNA: TGTGCCAGCAGCTTAGGCTACAGCCCGAACACCGGGGAGCTGTTTTTT. Translation gives CASSLGYSPNTGELFF.

The chain has TRBV10-2 and TRBJ1-2, with D maybe TRBD1 (6 bases). There are 11 residues in the CDR3. Germline CDR1 reads WSHSY; CDR2 reads SAAADI. The CDR3 here is CATTGNYGYTF. In DNA, the CDR3 is TGCGCTACCACAGGGAACTATGGCTACACCTTC.

CDR3 coding DNA: TGTGCCAGCAGCCAAGATCGCGGACAAGTATACAATGAGCAGTTCTTC. Residues: CASSQDRGQVYNEQFF. The V gene is TRBV3-1 (or the pseudogene TRBV3-2), the J gene TRBJ2-1; possible D gene TRBD1, 5 bases. V was cut by 0 bases and J by 4 bases, with 13 bases left in between. CDR1 and CDR2 from the germline V gene are LGHDT and YNNKEL (reference sequence). The CDR3 extends over 16 amino acids.

The V and J genes are TRBV4-2 and TRBJ1-1; 8 bases are a match to TRBD1. V dropped 0 bases and J dropped 11; count of bases not matched to a gene: 11. This CDR3 is 15 amino acids long. CDR1 is LGHNA, CDR2 YNFKEQ, per germline. The CDR3 bases are TGTGCCAGCAGCCAAGATACAGGGGGTAAGGGGTCGGCTTTCTTT. Translated, it gives CASSQDTGGKGSAFF.

The V and J genes are TRBV7-9 and TRBJ2-5, with 8 bases fitting TRBD1. The CDR3 runs 15 residues. The germline CDR1 and CDR2 sequences are SEHNR and FQNEAQ (reference sequence). V gave up 5 bases and J gave up 1 base; unmatched junction bases: 6. The CDR3: CASSPRTGSQETQYF. The DNA for the CDR3 is TGTGCCAGCAGCCCCCGGACAGGGAGCCAAGAGACCCAGTACTTC.

The CDR3 DNA is TGTGCCAGCAGGGAGGAGACAGGGGCACTCCTAGCGGGGTCCTACGAGCAGTACTTC. Protein: CASREETGALLAGSYEQYF. The gene calls are TRBV5-4 and TRBJ2-7, with D maybe TRBD2 (9 bases). Trimming pared 5 bases from V and 1 base from J, leaving 28 bases between. The CDR3 consists of 19 residues. Germline V CDR1 and CDR2: SGHNT, YYREEE (reference sequence).

The chain uses TRBV6-6 and TRBJ1-5, with D perhaps TRBD1 (5 bases). The CDR3 is made up of 13 amino acids. Per the germline V gene, CDR1 is MNHNY and CDR2 is SVGAGI (reference sequence). The V and J ends lost 7 bases and 8 bases respectively, with 15 bases between them. The CDR3 protein is CASNSLQGKPQHF. The CDR3 coding sequence is TGTGCCAGCAACTCACTTCAGGGAAAGCCCCAGCATTTT.

This chain joins TRBV28 and TRBJ1-2; TRBD1 matches 12 bases. This CDR3 comprises 17 residues. Germline V gene data show CDR1 as MDHEN and CDR2 as SYDVKM. The V segment lost 6 bases and the J segment 1 base; nucleotides outside the gene matches: 9. This CDR3 is CASRGPGTGGSNYGYTF. The CDR3 DNA reads TGTGCCAGCAGGGGTCCCGGGACAGGGGGCAGTAACTATGGCTACACCTTC.

The chain couples TRBV6-2 or TRBV6-3 to TRBJ2-5; D gene ambiguous. The V gene's germline CDR1 is MNHEY and CDR2 SVGEGT. V lost 6 bases and J 9 bases, leaving 17 bases between the germline ends. The CDR3 has 13 residues. In DNA form, the CDR3 reads TGTGCCAGCAGCCAAACCCCACAAGTGGCCCAGTACTTC. It codes for CASSQTPQVAQYF.

The gene calls are TRBV30 and TRBJ2-2; 7 bases match TRBD2. The CDR3 has 15 amino acids. The junction had 5 bases not matched to a gene; V was cut back by 3 bases and J by 1 base. Germline CDR1 GTSNPN, CDR2 SVGIG (reference sequence). The CDR3 DNA is TGTGCCTGGAGGGAGAAGCGGGGGAACACCGGGGAGCTGTTTTTT. It specifies CAWREKRGNTGELFF.

Regarding this clone: One junction end disagrees with the germline gene, perhaps due to a read error. The chain couples TRBV7-7 to TRBJ2-5; D is perhaps TRBD1 (7 bases). From germline, CDR1 is SSHAT and CDR2 FNYEAQ (reference sequence). This CDR3 contains 16 residues. The CDR3 spells CASSTGTELAQETQYF. In nucleotides, the CDR3 is TGTGCTAGCAGCACAGGGACAGAACTAGCCCAAGAGACCCAGTACTTC.

The V and J genes are TRBV14 and TRBJ2-7; tentative D call: TRBD1 (6 bases). The CDR3 spans 12 residues. Germline CDR1 SGHDN, CDR2 FVKESK. Between the trimmed V and J ends, which lost 3 bases and 8 bases, there was a span of 11 bases. The CDR3 reads CASSQPTGKQYF. The CDR3 DNA follows: TGTGCCAGCAGCCAGCCCACAGGGAAGCAGTACTTC.